The 4 T cell receptor beta chains in this list originate from one sample, sequenced in a study of blood T cell repertoires in COVID-19. The assay was immunoSEQ multiplex PCR, and TCRdb's table has in-frame clones only and misses some. The sample yields a few hundred thousand clones, approximately 85% seen once. The specimen sequenced was peripheral blood. These TCRs come from a human donor with COVID-19, enrolled during active disease. The donor label of this sample is uncertain.

The V and J genes are TRBV30 and TRBJ2-7, with D possibly TRBD1 on 6 matching bases. CDR1 is GTSNPN, CDR2 SVGIG, per germline (reference sequence). V was cut by 5 bases and J by 4 bases, with 12 bases left in between. The CDR3 consists of 12 residues. CDR3 sequence: CAWGGQGYEQYF. In DNA, the CDR3 is TGTGCCTGGGGGGGCCAGGGTTACGAGCAGTACTTC.

V and J are TRBV5-1 and TRBJ1-2; 10 bases are shared with TRBD1. This CDR3 is built from 15 residues. CDR1 and CDR2 from the germline V gene are SGHRS and YFSETQ. J gave up 8 bases and V 4 bases, and 11 bases lay outside the gene matches. The CDR3, as DNA: TGCGCCAGCAGCCCGGGGAGACAGGGGGCTGACGGCTACACCTTC. Protein sequence: CASSPGRQGADGYTF.

The V call is TRBV7-9, the J call TRBJ1-2, with a tentative D call TRBD1 (6 bases). Trimming removed 7 bases from V and 8 bases from J, with 20 bases in between. Germline V gives CDR1 SEHNR, CDR2 FQNEAQ (reference sequence). The CDR3 spans 14 residues. The CDR3: CASTDRNGWSGYTF. DNA of the CDR3: TGTGCCAGCACCGACAGGAATGGTTGGTCAGGCTACACCTTC.

V gene TRBV19 combines with J gene TRBJ1-1; D ambiguous. CDR3 size: 13 residues. V was pared by 5 bases and J by 0 bases, with 7 bases between. The germline gives CDR1 LNHDA, CDR2 SQIVND (reference sequence). The CDR3 DNA reads TGTGCCAGTAGTGGCCAGATGAACACTGAAGCTTTCTTT. It is translated as CASSGQMNTEAFF. The full variable domain, in which reference TRBV19 and TRBJ1-1 provide the parts outside the CDR3, is DGGITQSPKYLFRKEGQNVTLSCEQNLNHDAMYWYRQDPGQGLRLIYYSQIVNDFQKGDIAEGYSVSREKKESFPLTVTSAQKNPTAFYLCASSGQMNTEAFFGQGTRLTVV.